The T cell receptor beta chain described here comes from a study of blood T cell repertoires in COVID-19. In the study overall: The study counted Cohort 3 donors as recovered given two negative PCRs, clearance, or symptom resolution. From T cells, B-cell-depleted T cells, or PBMCs came the material, which was cDNA or gDNA.

Participants came from roughly 23 US areas, aged roughly 18 to 95 years. Cohort placement rested on clinical history that participants reported themselves. The assay was immunoSEQ multiplex PCR, and TCRdb's table has in-frame clones only and misses some. The data show 200,000 to 250,000 clones, around 87% seen once. Germline-derived CDR1 and CDR2 are SGHKS and YYEKEE (reference sequence). The CDR3 loop spans 16 amino acids. With 4 bases clipped from V and 7 bases from J, the junction kept 16 bases outside the gene matches. The sequencing sample was made of PBMCs or T cells enriched from blood (not recorded which). This clonotype was sampled from a man aged 25-40 years in a cohort exposed to, infected with or recovered from COVID-19 (not recorded which). V gene TRBV5-5 combines with J gene TRBJ2-7; TRBD2 agrees at 8 bases. The DNA for the CDR3 is TGTGCCAGCAGCCGGGTGAGGGCGGGAGGTCTTAGTGAGCAGTACTTC. Amino acids: CASSRVRAGGLSEQYF.